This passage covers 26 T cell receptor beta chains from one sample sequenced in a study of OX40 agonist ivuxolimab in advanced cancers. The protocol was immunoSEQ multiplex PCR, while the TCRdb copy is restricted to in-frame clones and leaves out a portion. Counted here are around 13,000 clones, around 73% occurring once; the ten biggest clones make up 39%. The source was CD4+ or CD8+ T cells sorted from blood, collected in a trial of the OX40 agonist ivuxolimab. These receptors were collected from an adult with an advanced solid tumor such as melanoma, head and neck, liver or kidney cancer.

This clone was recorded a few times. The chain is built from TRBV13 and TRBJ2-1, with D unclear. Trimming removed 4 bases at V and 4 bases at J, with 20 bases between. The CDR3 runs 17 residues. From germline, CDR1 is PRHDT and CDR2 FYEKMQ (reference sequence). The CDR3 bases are TGTGCCAGCAGCTCCGACCTAGACCAATCCCTGTACAATGAGCAGTTCTTC. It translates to CASSSDLDQSLYNEQFF.

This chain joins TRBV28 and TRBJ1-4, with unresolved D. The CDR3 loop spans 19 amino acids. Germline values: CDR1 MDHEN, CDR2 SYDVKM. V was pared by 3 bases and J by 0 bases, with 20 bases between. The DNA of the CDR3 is TGTGCCAGCAGTTTTGAGAGACGTGGGATTATTACAACTAATGAAAAACTGTTTTTT. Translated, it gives CASSFERRGIITTNEKLFF.

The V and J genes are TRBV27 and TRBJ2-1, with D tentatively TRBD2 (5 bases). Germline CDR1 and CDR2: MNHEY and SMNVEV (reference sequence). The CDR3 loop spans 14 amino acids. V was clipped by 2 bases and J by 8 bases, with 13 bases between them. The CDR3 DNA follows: TGTGCCAGCAGTTTAGAGGGCAGGAGGCATGAGCAGTTCTTC. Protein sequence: CASSLEGRRHEQFF.

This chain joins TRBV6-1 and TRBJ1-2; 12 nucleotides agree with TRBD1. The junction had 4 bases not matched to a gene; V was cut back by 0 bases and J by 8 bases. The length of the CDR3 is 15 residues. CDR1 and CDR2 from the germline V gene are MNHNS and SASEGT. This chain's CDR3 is CASSEATGTGGGYTF. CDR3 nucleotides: TGTGCCAGCAGTGAAGCTACAGGGACAGGGGGCGGCTACACCTTC.

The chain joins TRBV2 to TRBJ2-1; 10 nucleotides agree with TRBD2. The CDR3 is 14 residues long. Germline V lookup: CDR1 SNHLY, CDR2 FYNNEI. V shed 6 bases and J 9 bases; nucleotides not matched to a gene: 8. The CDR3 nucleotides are TGTGCCAGCAGGGGGGCTAGCGGGAGAGGTGAGCAGTTCTTC. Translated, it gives CASRGASGRGEQFF.

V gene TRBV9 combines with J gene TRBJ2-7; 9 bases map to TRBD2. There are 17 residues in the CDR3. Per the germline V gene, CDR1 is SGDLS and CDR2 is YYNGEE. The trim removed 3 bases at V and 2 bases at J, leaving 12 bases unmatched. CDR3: CASSDGVRASGAYEQYF. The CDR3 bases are TGTGCCAGCAGCGACGGGGTGCGGGCTAGCGGGGCCTACGAGCAGTACTTC. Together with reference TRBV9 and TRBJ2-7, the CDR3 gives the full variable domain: DSGVTQTPKHLITATGQRVTLRCSPRSGDLSVYWYQQSLDQGLQFLIQYYNGEERAKGNILERFSAQQFPDLHSELNLSSLELGDSALYFCASSDGVRASGAYEQYFGPGTRLTVT.

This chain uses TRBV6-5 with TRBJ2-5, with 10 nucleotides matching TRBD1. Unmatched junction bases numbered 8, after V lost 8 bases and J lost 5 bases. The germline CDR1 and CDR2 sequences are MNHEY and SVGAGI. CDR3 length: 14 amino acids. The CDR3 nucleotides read TGTGCCAGCGGTGGGACAGGGGAGCGGGAGACCCAGTACTTC. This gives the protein CASGGTGERETQYF.

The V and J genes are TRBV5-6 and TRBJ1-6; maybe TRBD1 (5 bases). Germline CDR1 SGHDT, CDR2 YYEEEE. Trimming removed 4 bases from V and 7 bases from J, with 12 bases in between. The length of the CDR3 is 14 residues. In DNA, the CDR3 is TGTGCCAGCAGCAAGAATGGGGCCAATTCACCCCTCCACTTT. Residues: CASSKNGANSPLHF.

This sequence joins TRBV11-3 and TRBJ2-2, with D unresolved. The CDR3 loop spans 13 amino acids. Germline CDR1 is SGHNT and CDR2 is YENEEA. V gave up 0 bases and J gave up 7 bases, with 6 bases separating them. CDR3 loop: CASSLDPGGELFF. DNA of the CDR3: TGTGCCAGCAGCTTAGATCCGGGCGGGGAGCTGTTTTTT.

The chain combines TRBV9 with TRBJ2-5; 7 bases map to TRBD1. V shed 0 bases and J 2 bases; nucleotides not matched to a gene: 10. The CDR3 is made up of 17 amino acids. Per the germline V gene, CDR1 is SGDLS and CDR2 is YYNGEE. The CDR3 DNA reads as TGTGCCAGCAGCGTAGAGGTATCGGGACAGACTCAAGAGACCCAGTACTTC. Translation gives CASSVEVSGQTQETQYF.

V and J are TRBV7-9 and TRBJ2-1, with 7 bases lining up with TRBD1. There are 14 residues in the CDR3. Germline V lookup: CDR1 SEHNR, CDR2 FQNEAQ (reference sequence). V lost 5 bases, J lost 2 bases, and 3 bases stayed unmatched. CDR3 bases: TGTGCCAGCAGCCTCGGGACAGCCTACAATGAGCAGTTCTTC. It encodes CASSLGTAYNEQFF.

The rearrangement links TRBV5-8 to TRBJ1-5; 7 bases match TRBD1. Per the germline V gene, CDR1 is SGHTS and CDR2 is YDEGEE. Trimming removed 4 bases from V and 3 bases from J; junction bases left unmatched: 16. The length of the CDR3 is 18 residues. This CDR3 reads CASSHRWTGRWANQPQHF. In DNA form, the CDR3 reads TGTGCCAGCAGCCACAGATGGACAGGAAGATGGGCCAATCAGCCCCAGCATTTT.

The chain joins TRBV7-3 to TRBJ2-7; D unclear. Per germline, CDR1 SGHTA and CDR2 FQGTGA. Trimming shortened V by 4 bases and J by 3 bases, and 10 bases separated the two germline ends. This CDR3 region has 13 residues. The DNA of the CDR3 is TGTGCCAGCAGCTCCAACTACGGCTACGAGCAGTACTTC. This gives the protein CASSSNYGYEQYF. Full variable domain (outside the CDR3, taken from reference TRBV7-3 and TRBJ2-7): GAGVSQTPSNKVTEKGKYVELRCDPISGHTALYWYRQSLGQGPEFLIYFQGTGAADDSGLPNDRFFAVRPEGSVSTLKIQRTERGDSAVYLCASSSNYGYEQYFGPGTRLTVT.

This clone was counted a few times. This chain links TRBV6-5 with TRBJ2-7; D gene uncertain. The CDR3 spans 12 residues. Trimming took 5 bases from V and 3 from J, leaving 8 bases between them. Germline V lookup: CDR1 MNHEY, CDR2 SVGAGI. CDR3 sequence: CASSEAGYEQYF. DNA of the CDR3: TGTGCCAGCAGTGAAGCAGGCTACGAGCAGTACTTC.

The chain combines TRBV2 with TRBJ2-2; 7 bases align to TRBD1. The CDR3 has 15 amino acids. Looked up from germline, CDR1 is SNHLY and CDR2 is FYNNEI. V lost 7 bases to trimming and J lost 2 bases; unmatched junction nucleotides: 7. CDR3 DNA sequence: TGTGCCAGCACGGTGGGACAGTATAACACCGGGGAGCTGTTTTTT. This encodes CASTVGQYNTGELFF.

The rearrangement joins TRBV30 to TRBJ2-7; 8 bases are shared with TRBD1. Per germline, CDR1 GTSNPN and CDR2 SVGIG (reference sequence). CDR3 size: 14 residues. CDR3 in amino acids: CAAQGDRRWDEQYF. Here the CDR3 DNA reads TGTGCTGCACAGGGGGACAGGAGGTGGGACGAGCAGTACTTC.

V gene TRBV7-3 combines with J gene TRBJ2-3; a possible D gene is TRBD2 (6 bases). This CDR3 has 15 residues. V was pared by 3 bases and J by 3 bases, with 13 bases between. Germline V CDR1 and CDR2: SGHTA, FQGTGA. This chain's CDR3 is CASSLEGLGTDTQYF. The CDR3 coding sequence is TGTGCCAGCAGCTTGGAGGGATTGGGTACAGATACGCAGTATTTT.

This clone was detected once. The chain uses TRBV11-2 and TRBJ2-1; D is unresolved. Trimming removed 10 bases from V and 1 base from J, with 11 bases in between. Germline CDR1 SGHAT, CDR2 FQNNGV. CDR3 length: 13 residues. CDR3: CATRGFSYNEQFF. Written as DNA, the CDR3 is TGTGCCACCAGAGGATTTTCCTACAATGAGCAGTTCTTC.

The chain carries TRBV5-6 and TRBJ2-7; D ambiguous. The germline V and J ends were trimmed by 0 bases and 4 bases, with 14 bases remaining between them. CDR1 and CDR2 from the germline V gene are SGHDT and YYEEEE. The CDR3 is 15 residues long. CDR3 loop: CASSLGGGFLYEQYF. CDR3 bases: TGTGCCAGCAGCTTGGGTGGTGGGTTTTTGTACGAGCAGTACTTC.

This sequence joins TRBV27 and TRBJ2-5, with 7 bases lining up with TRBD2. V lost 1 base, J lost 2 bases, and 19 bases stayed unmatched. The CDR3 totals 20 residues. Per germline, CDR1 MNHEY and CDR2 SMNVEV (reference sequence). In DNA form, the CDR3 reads TGTGCCAGCAGTTTATACCCCCCTGGGGGACTACGTACGGGGCAAGAGACCCAGTACTTC. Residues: CASSLYPPGGLRTGQETQYF.

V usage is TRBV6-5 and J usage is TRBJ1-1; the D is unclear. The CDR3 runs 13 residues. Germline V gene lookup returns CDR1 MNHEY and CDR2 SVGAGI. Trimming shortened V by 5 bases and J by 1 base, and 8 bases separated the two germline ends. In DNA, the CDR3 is TGTGCCAGCAGTGTAAGGCAGAACACTGAAGCTTTCTTT. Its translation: CASSVRQNTEAFF.

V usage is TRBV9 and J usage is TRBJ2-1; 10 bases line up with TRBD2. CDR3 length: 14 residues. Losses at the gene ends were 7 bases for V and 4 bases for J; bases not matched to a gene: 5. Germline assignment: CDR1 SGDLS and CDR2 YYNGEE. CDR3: CASSSGSDYNEQFF. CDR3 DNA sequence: TGTGCCAGCTCTAGCGGGAGCGATTACAATGAGCAGTTCTTC.

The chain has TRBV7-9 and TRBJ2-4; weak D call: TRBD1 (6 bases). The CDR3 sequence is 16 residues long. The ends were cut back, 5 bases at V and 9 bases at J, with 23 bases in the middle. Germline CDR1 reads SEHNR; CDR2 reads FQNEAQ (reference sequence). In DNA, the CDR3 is TGTGCCAGCAGCACCGTAAGGGGCAGGGGTTCAACCATTCAGTACTTC. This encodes CASSTVRGRGSTIQYF.

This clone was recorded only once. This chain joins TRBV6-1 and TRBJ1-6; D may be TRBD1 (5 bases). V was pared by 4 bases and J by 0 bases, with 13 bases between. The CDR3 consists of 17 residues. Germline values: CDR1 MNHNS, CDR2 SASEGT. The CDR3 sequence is CASSGVRGLSYNSPLHF. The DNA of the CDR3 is TGTGCCAGCAGTGGAGTCCGGGGCCTCTCCTATAATTCACCCCTCCACTTT.

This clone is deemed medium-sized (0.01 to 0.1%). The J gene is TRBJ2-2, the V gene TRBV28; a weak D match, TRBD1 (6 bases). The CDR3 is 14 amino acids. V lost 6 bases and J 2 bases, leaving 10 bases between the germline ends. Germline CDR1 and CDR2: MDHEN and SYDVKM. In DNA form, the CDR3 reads TGTGCCAGCAGGACGGACAGCAACACCGGGGAGCTGTTTTTT. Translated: CASRTDSNTGELFF.

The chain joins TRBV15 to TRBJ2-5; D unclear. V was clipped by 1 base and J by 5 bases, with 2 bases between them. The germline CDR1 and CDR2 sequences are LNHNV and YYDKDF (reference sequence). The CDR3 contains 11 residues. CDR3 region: CATSRVETQYF. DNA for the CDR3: TGTGCCACCAGCAGAGTGGAGACCCAGTACTTC. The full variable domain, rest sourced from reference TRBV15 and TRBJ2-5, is DAMVIQNPRYQVTQFGKPVTLSCSQTLNHNVMYWYQQKSSQAPKLLFHYYDKDFNNEADTPDNFQSRRPNTSFCFLDIRSPGLGDTAMYLCATSRVETQYFGPGTRLLVL.